The 13 T cell receptor beta chains given below trace back to one sample, sequenced in a study of long-term antiretroviral therapy in people with HIV. Sequencing used immunoSEQ v3.0 at survey level. TCRdb's copy holds only in-frame clones and misses some; the assay was immunoSEQ multiplex PCR. The sample lists about 25,000 clones; 76% were seen once. The starting material was unsorted PBMCs, obtained 1.1 years before starting antiretroviral therapy. These receptor sequences come from a middle-aged woman with HIV.

The V and J genes are TRBV5-1 and TRBJ2-5, with a weak D call TRBD2 (6 bases). This CDR3 contains 16 residues. The V gene's germline CDR1 is SGHRS and CDR2 YFSETQ. V lost 4 bases and J lost 3, with 19 bases in between. CDR3 coding DNA: TGCGCCAGCAGCCTGGGGGGTTGGCAGGGTGAAGAGACCCAGTACTTC. The encoded protein is CASSLGGWQGEETQYF.

V is TRBV6-1 and J is TRBJ1-4; tentatively, D is TRBD1 (6 bases). Germline CDR1 MNHNS, CDR2 SASEGT. The ends were cut back, 0 bases at V and 6 bases at J, with 11 bases in the middle. The CDR3 is 15 amino acids. The CDR3 region is CASSEAGGEDEKLFF. CDR3 bases: TGTGCCAGCAGTGAAGCAGGGGGAGAGGATGAAAAACTGTTTTTT.

V gene TRBV30 combines with J gene TRBJ2-3; the D is unclear. The CDR3 spans 14 residues. The V end was cut by 3 bases, the J end by 0 bases, with 10 bases between. Per germline, CDR1 GTSNPN and CDR2 SVGIG (reference sequence). CDR3 protein: CAWSTGSSTDTQYF. CDR3 nucleotides: TGTGCCTGGAGCACGGGCTCTAGCACAGATACGCAGTATTTT.

The chain has TRBV29-1 and TRBJ1-3; D is unclear. The CDR3 covers 13 residues. From germline, CDR1 is SQVTM and CDR2 ANQGSEA. Trimming removed 3 bases at V and 0 bases at J, with 6 bases between. The CDR3 nucleotides read TGCAGCGTTGATTCGAACTCTGGAAACACCATATATTTT. This sequence encodes CSVDSNSGNTIYF.

This chain joins TRBV30 and TRBJ2-4, with TRBD1 matching over 8 bases. Germline lookup yields CDR1 GTSNPN and CDR2 SVGIG (reference sequence). CDR3 length: 20 amino acids. J was trimmed by 1 base and V by 3 bases; bases with no gene match: 20. In DNA, the CDR3 is TGTGCCTGGAGCTTCCACGATACAGGGGGTATTTCAAGCGCCAAAAACATTCAGTACTTC. Translated, it gives CAWSFHDTGGISSAKNIQYF.

This sequence joins TRBV4-2 and TRBJ2-7; TRBD2 might be the D (6 bases). The length of the CDR3 is 16 residues. The germline V and J ends were trimmed by 0 bases and 1 base, with 13 bases remaining between them. CDR1 is LGHNA and CDR2 is YNFKEQ in the germline V gene. The CDR3: CASSQDSRGLSYEQYF. Here the CDR3 DNA reads TGTGCCAGCAGCCAAGATTCACGGGGGTTATCCTACGAGCAGTACTTC.

The J gene is TRBJ2-3, the V gene TRBV7-6; D remains ambiguous. Germline-derived CDR1 and CDR2 are SGHVS and FNYEAQ. This CDR3 region has 12 residues. The germline V and J ends were trimmed by 1 base and 3 bases, with 2 bases remaining between them. This chain's CDR3 is CASSLGTDTQYF. CDR3 DNA sequence: TGTGCCAGCAGCTTAGGGACAGATACGCAGTATTTT.

The V and J genes are TRBV5-4 and TRBJ1-2; TRBD1 aligns across 7 bases. Losses at the gene ends were 4 bases for V and 5 bases for J; bases not matched to a gene: 8. This CDR3 contains 14 residues. CDR1 SGHNT and CDR2 YYREEE come from the germline V gene (reference sequence). CDR3 nucleotides: TGTGCCAGCAGCCTTGGGACAGTTCCTTATGGCTACACCTTC. This encodes CASSLGTVPYGYTF.

The table lists this clone with a few counts. The CDR3 reads CASSPDYNTEAFF. In DNA, the CDR3 is TGTGCCAGCAGCCCGGACTATAACACTGAAGCTTTCTTT. The V call is TRBV6-6, the J call TRBJ1-1; D is uncertain. Trimming removed 6 bases at V and 2 bases at J, with 10 bases between. CDR3 length: 13 residues. The germline V gene encodes CDR1 MNHNY and CDR2 SVGAGI (reference sequence).

This sequence joins TRBV18 and TRBJ2-3, with D perhaps matching TRBD1 (6 bases). The V gene lost 10 bases and the J gene lost 5 bases, with 16 bases spanning the gap. Germline CDR1 and CDR2: KGHSH and LQKENI. This CDR3 is 13 amino acids long. CDR3 sequence (DNA): TGTGCCACTCAGGGGACGCTCGGAGATACGCAGTATTTT. Translated, it gives CATQGTLGDTQYF.

V and J are TRBV10-2 and TRBJ2-7; 10 positions match TRBD2. Germline V gives CDR1 WSHSY, CDR2 SAAADI. The CDR3 is 13 amino acids. V gave up 8 bases and J gave up 2 bases; unmatched junction bases: 3. CDR3 protein: CASASGRPYEQYF. CDR3 DNA sequence: TGCGCCAGCGCTAGCGGGAGACCCTACGAGCAGTACTTC.

This clone appeared once. The V gene is TRBV10-2, the J gene TRBJ2-7; 10 positions match TRBD1. This CDR3 has 14 residues. V was pared by 7 bases and J by 3 bases, with 6 bases of the junction left unmatched. CDR1 is WSHSY and CDR2 is SAAADI in the germline V gene. The CDR3, as DNA: TGCGCCAGCAAGCGGGGACAGGGGTTCTACGAGCAGTACTTC. It yields the protein CASKRGQGFYEQYF.

J is TRBJ1-1 and V is TRBV20-1; D unresolved. The ends were cut back, 3 bases at V and 8 bases at J, with 10 bases in the middle. The CDR3 runs to 11 residues. CDR1 is DFQATT and CDR2 is SNEGSKA in the germline V gene (reference sequence). The CDR3 region has the DNA TGCAGTGCTAGTACTCCCCAAGAAGCTTTCTTT. This translates into CSASTPQEAFF.